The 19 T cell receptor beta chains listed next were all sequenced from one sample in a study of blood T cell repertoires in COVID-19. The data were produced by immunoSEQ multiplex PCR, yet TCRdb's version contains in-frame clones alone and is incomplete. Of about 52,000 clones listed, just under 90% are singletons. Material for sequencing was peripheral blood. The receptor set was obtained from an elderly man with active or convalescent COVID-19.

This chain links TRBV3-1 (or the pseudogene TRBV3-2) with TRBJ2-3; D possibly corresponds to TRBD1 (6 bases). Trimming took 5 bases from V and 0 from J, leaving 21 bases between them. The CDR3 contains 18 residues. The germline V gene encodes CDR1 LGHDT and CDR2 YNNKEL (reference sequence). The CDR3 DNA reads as TGTGCCAGCAGCGGGGGCACGACCGTCTTTCTTAGCACAGATACGCAGTATTTT. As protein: CASSGGTTVFLSTDTQYF.

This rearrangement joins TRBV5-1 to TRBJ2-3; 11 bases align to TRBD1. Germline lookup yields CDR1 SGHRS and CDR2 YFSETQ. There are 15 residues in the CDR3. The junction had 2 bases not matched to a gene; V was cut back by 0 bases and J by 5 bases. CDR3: CASSLEGTGGDTQYF. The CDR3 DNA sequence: TGCGCCAGCAGCTTGGAAGGGACAGGGGGAGATACGCAGTATTTT.

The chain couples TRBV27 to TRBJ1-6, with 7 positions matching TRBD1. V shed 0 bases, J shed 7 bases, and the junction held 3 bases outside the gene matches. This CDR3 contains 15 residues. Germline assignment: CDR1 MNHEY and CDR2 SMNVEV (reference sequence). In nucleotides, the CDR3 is TGTGCCAGCAGTTTATCAAAGGGACAGAATTCACCCCTCCACTTT. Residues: CASSLSKGQNSPLHF.

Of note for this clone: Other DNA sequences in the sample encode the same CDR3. The CDR3 region is CSVDRGQETQYF. Here the CDR3 DNA reads TGCAGCGTTGACAGGGGTCAAGAGACCCAGTACTTC. The chain combines TRBV29-1 with TRBJ2-5; perhaps TRBD1 as D (6 bases). Deletions cut 3 bases from V and 2 bases from J, with 7 bases between. The CDR3 has 12 amino acids. In germline, CDR1 is SQVTM, CDR2 ANQGSEA.

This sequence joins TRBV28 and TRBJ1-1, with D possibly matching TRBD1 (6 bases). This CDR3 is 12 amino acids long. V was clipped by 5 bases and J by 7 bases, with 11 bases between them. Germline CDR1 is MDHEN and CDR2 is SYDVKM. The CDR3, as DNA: TGTGCCAGCAGTCCCCGACAGGTTGAAGCTTTCTTT. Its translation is CASSPRQVEAFF.

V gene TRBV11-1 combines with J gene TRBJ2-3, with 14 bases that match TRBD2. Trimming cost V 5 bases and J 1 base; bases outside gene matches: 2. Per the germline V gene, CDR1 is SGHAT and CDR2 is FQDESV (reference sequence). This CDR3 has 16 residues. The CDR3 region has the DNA TGTGCCAGCAGCCGACTAGCGGGAGGGGGCACAGATACGCAGTATTTT. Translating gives CASSRLAGGGTDTQYF.

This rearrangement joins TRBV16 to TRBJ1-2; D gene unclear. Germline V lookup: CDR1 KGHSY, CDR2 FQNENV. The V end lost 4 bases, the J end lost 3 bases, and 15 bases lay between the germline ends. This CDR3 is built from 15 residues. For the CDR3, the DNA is TGTGCCAGCAGCCTTGAATCAACCGGGTACTATGGCTACACCTTC. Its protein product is CASSLESTGYYGYTF.

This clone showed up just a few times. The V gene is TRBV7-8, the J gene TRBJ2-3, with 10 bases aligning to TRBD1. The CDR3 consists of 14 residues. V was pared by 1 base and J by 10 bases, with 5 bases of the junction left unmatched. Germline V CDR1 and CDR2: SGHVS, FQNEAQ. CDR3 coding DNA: TGTGCCAGCAGCTTAGTGTTAGGACAGGGGGCGCAGTATTTT. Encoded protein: CASSLVLGQGAQYF.

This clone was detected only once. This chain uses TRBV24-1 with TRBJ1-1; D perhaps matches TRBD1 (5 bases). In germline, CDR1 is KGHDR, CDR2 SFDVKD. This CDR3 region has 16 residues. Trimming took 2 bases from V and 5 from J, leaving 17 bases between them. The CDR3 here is CATSDSLGGAGTEAFF. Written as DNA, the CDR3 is TGTGCCACCAGTGATTCTCTGGGAGGGGCAGGGACTGAAGCTTTCTTT.

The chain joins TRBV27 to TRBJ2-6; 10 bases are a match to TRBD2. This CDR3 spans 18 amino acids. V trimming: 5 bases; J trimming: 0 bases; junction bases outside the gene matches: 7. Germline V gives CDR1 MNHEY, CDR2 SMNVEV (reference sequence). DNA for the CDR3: TGTGCCAGCAGTAGTAGCGGGAGGATTGTCTCTGGGGCCAACGTCCTGACTTTC. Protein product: CASSSSGRIVSGANVLTF.

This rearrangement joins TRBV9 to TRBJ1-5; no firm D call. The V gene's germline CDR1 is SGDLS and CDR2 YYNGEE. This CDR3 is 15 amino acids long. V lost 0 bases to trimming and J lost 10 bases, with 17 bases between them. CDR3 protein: CASSVAAGRNEPQHF. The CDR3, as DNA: TGTGCCAGCAGCGTAGCGGCGGGGAGGAATGAACCCCAGCATTTT.

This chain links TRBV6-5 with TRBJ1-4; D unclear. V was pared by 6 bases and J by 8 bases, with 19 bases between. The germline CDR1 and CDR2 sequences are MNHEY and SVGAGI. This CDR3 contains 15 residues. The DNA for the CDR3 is TGTGCCAGCAGGGGCAGAGGGAGGAAGGTAGAAAAACTGTTTTTT. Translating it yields CASRGRGRKVEKLFF.

The CDR3 coding sequence is TGTGCCAGCACCTCCGTAGAGACCGGGGAGCTGTTTTTT. This gives the protein CASTSVETGELFF. The V and J genes are TRBV6-5 and TRBJ2-2, with D unclear. Germline lookup yields CDR1 MNHEY and CDR2 SVGAGI. The CDR3 covers 13 residues. Trimming took off 7 bases at V and 5 bases at J, with 11 bases between the two ends.

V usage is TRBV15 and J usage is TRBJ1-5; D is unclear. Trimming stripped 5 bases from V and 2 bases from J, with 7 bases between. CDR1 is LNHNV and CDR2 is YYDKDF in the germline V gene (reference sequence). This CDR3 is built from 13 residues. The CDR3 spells CATSLRGNQPQHF. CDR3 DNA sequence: TGTGCCACCAGCCTAAGAGGCAATCAGCCCCAGCATTTT. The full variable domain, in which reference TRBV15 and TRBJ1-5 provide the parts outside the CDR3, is DAMVIQNPRYQVTQFGKPVTLSCSQTLNHNVMYWYQQKSSQAPKLLFHYYDKDFNNEADTPDNFQSRRPNTSFCFLDIRSPGLGDTAMYLCATSLRGNQPQHFGDGTRLSIL.

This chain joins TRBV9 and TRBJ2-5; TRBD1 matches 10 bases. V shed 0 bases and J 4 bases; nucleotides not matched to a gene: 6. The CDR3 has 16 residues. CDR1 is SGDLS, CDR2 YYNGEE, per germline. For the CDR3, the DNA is TGTGCCAGCAGCGTAGAGGGGACAGGGGTTCGAGAGACCCAGTACTTC. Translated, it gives CASSVEGTGVRETQYF.

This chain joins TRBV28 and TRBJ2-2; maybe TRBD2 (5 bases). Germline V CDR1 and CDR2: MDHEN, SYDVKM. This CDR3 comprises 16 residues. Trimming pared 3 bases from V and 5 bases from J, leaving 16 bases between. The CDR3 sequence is CASSLEDRVRTGELFF. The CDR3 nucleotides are TGTGCCAGCAGTTTGGAGGATAGGGTCAGAACCGGGGAGCTGTTTTTT.

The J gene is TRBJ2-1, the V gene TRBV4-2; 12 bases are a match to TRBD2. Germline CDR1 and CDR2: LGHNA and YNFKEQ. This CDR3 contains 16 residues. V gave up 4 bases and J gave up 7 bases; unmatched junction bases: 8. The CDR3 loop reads CASSRLTSGSSNEQFF. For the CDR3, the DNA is TGTGCCAGCAGCCGACTGACTAGCGGGAGTTCAAATGAGCAGTTCTTC.

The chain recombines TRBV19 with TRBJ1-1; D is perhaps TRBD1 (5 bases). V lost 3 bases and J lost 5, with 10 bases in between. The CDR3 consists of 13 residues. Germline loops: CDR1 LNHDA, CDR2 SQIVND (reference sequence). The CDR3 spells CASSMQGGTEAFF. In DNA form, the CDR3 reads TGTGCCAGTAGTATGCAGGGAGGAACTGAAGCTTTCTTT.

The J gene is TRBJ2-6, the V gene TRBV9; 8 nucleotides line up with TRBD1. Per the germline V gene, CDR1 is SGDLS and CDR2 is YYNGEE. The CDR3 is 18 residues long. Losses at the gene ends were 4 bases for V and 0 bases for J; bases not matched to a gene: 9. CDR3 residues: CASSRTGSLLSGANVLTF. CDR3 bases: TGTGCCAGCAGCCGGACAGGGTCTCTACTCTCTGGGGCCAACGTCCTGACTTTC. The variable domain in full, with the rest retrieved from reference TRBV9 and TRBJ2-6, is DSGVTQTPKHLITATGQRVTLRCSPRSGDLSVYWYQQSLDQGLQFLIQYYNGEERAKGNILERFSAQQFPDLHSELNLSSLELGDSALYFCASSRTGSLLSGANVLTFGAGSRLTVL.